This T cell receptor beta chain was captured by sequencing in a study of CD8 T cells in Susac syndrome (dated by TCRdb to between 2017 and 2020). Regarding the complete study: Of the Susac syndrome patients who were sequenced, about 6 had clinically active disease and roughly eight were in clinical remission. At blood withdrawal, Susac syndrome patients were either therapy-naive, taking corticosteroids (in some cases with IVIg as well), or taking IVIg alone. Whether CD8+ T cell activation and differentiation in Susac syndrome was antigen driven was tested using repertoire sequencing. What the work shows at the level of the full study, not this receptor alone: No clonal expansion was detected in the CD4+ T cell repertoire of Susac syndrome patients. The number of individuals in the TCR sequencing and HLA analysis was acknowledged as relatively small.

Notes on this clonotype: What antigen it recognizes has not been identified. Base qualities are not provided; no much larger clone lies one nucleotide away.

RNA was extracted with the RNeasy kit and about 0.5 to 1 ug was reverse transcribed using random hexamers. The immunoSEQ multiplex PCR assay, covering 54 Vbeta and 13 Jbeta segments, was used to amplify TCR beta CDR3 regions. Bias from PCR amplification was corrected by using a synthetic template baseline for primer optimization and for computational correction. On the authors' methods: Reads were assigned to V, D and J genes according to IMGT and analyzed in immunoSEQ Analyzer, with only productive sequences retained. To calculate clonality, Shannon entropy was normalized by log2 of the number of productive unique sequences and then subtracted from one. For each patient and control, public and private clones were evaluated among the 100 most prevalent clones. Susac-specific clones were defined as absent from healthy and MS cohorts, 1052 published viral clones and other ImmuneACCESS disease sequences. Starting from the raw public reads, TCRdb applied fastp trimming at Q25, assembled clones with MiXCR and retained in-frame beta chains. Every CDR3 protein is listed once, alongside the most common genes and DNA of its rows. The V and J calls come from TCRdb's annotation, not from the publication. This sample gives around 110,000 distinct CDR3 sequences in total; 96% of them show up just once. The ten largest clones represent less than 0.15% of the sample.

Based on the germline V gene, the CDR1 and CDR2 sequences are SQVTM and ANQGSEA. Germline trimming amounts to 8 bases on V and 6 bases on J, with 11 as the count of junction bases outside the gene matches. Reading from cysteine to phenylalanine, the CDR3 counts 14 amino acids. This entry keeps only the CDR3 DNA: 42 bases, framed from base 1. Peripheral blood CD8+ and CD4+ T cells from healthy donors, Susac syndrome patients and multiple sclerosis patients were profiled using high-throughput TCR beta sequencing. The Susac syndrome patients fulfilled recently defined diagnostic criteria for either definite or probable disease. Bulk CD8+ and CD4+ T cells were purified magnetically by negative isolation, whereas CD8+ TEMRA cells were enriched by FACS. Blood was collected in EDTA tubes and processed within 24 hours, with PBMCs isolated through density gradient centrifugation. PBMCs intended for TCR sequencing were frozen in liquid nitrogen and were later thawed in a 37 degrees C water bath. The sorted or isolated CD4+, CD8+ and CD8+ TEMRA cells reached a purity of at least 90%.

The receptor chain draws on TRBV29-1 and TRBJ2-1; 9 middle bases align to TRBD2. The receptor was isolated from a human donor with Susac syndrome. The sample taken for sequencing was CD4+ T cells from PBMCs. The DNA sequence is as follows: TGCAGCCTCATTCCCGGGACTAGCAGCAATGAGCAGTTCTTC. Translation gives CSLIPGTSSNEQFF.